Shown below are 29 T cell receptor beta chains from a single sample sequenced in a study. Each CDR3 protein gets one entry after TCRdb re-called the 5' RACE reads with MiXCR. In the table there are about 61,000 distinct CDR3 sequences, approximately 31% of which are singletons. The sequencing input was tumor-infiltrating naive CD4+ T cells sorted from the breast tumor. Described subset: naive CD4+ T cells, CD4+CD45RA+CD25-. These receptors were collected from a female donor with breast cancer.

This chain connects TRBV13 to TRBJ2-6; D is possibly TRBD2 (6 bases). In germline, CDR1 is PRHDT, CDR2 FYEKMQ (reference sequence). V lost 8 bases, J lost 0 bases, and 14 bases lay in between. CDR3 length equals 16 residues. CDR3 nucleotides: TGTGCCAGCTCGGGGGAATTAACCTCTGGGGCCAACGTCCTGACTTTC. It encodes CASSGELTSGANVLTF.

This clonotype was seen a single time. The chain employs TRBV7-2 and TRBJ2-3; D not certain. Germline CDR1 and CDR2: SGHTA and FQGNSA. V shed 3 bases and J shed 6 bases, with 4 bases lying between them. This CDR3 comprises 11 residues. This CDR3 reads CASSFLDTQYF. Written as DNA, the CDR3 is TGTGCCAGCAGCTTTCTTGATACGCAGTATTTT.

The V gene is TRBV4-2, the J gene TRBJ1-5; 7 bases line up with TRBD1. There are 15 residues in the CDR3. The V gene's germline CDR1 is LGHNA and CDR2 YNFKEQ. Losses at the gene ends were 0 bases for V and 8 bases for J; bases not matched to a gene: 7. The CDR3 is CASSQDGQGDEPQHF. Written as DNA, the CDR3 is TGTGCCAGCAGCCAAGATGGGCAGGGGGATGAGCCCCAGCATTTT.

This clonotype was detected only a few times. V usage is TRBV4-3 and J usage is TRBJ2-4; 8 nucleotides align to TRBD1. V shed 4 bases and J 5 bases; nucleotides not matched to a gene: 7. The V gene's germline CDR1 is LGHNA and CDR2 YSLEER. The length of the CDR3 is 15 residues. The CDR3 loop reads CASSRQMDRENIQYF. In DNA, the CDR3 is TGCGCCAGCAGCCGCCAGATGGACAGGGAAAACATTCAGTACTTC.

The J gene is TRBJ1-1, the V gene TRBV12-3 or TRBV12-4; D gene unclear. V was pared by 1 base and J by 10 bases, with 13 bases between. The CDR3 length is 13 residues. CDR3 nucleotides: TGTGCCAGCAGTTTAGTGTCGGGATTGGGAGCTTTCTTT. This translates into CASSLVSGLGAFF.

The chain recombines TRBV12-3 or TRBV12-4 with TRBJ1-4; D remains unclear. This CDR3 has 11 amino acids. Trimming took off 6 bases at V and 4 bases at J, with 3 bases between the two ends. The CDR3 sequence is CASRLNEKLFF. The CDR3 DNA reads TGTGCCAGCAGACTTAATGAAAAACTGTTTTTT.

A word on this clonotype: One end of the junction varies from germline; a read error may be responsible. This chain uses TRBV7-9 with TRBJ2-1; 11 positions agree with TRBD1. Per the germline V gene, CDR1 is SEHNR and CDR2 is FQNEAQ (reference sequence). The CDR3 spans 15 residues. The CDR3, as DNA: TGTGCCGGCAGCTCGCCGGGACAGGGGGAAAGTGAGCAGTTCTTC. It yields the protein CAGSSPGQGESEQFF.

V usage is TRBV25-1 and J usage is TRBJ2-2; no clear D gene. The ends were cut back, 6 bases at V and 7 bases at J, with 12 bases in the middle. Germline V gives CDR1 MGHDK, CDR2 SYGVNS. CDR3 length: 13 amino acids. For the CDR3, the DNA is TGTGCCAGCAGGGCCCACGTAGGCGGGGAGCTGTTTTTT. Translating it yields CASRAHVGGELFF. The variable domain in full, completed from reference TRBV25-1 and TRBJ2-2, reads EADIYQTPRYLVIGTGKKITLECSQTMGHDKMYWYQQDPGMELHLIHYSYGVNSTEKGDLSSESTVSRIRTEHFPLTLESARPSHTSQYLCASRAHVGGELFFGEGSRLTVL.

This sequence joins TRBV4-1 and TRBJ2-7; TRBD2 agrees at 13 bases. The CDR3 is 16 residues long. The V segment lost 1 base and the J segment 4 bases; nucleotides outside the gene matches: 4. Germline V CDR1 and CDR2: MGHRA, YSYEKL. The CDR3 reads CASSQGTSGSPYEQYF. In DNA, the CDR3 is TGCGCCAGCAGCCAAGGGACTAGCGGGAGTCCGTACGAGCAGTACTTC.

The chain is built from TRBV2 and TRBJ1-3; D uncertain. Germline lookup yields CDR1 SNHLY and CDR2 FYNNEI. The CDR3 length is 13 residues. V dropped 7 bases and J dropped 0 bases, with 7 bases sitting between them. CDR3 sequence: CASKDLSGNTIYF. CDR3 sequence (DNA): TGTGCCAGCAAAGACCTCTCTGGAAACACCATATATTTT.

By share, this clonotype counts as medium-sized. This chain uses TRBV7-2 with TRBJ2-5; a weak D match, TRBD1 (6 bases). In germline, CDR1 is SGHTA, CDR2 FQGNSA. This CDR3 has 13 amino acids. With 5 bases removed from V and 9 bases from J, the gap between germline ends came to 16 bases. The CDR3 protein is CASSSQTGQAQYF. The CDR3 region has the DNA TGTGCCAGCAGCAGCCAGACAGGCCAGGCCCAGTACTTC. Combining the CDR3 with reference TRBV7-2 and TRBJ2-5 gives the whole variable domain GAGVSQSPSNKVTEKGKDVELRCDPISGHTALYWYRQSLGQGLEFLIYFQGNSAPDKSGLPSDRFSAERTGGSVSTLTIQRTQQEDSAVYLCASSSQTGQAQYFGPGTRLLVL.

The table lists this clonotype with many counts. This chain links TRBV4-1 with TRBJ2-1, with unresolved D. From germline, CDR1 is MGHRA and CDR2 YSYEKL. V was pared by 1 base and J by 3 bases, with 7 bases between. The CDR3 extends over 14 amino acids. CDR3 sequence: CASSQAFDYNEQFF. The CDR3 nucleotides are TGCGCCAGCAGCCAAGCGTTCGACTACAATGAGCAGTTCTTC.

This rearrangement joins TRBV27 to TRBJ2-1, with a possible D match to TRBD1 (5 bases). There are 15 residues in the CDR3. The V end lost 5 bases, the J end lost 4 bases, and 15 bases lay between the germline ends. Germline V CDR1 and CDR2: MNHEY, SMNVEV (reference sequence). CDR3 bases: TGTGCCAGCAGTGCTTTCGCTCAGGGTTACAATGAGCAGTTCTTC. This sequence encodes CASSAFAQGYNEQFF.

At least ten counts were recorded for this clonotype. The chain couples TRBV24-1 to TRBJ1-1, with D unclear. Germline values: CDR1 KGHDR, CDR2 SFDVKD. Trimming shortened V by 9 bases and J by 10 bases, and 14 bases separated the two germline ends. The CDR3 covers 11 residues. The CDR3 nucleotides are TGTGCCACCCTTGACACAGCGGGAGCTTTCTTT. Translating it yields CATLDTAGAFF.

J is TRBJ2-1 and V is TRBV11-1, with a weak D call TRBD2 (6 bases). This CDR3 contains 17 residues. The V and J ends lost 5 bases and 4 bases respectively, with 21 bases between them. Germline values: CDR1 SGHAT, CDR2 FQDESV (reference sequence). The CDR3 nucleotides are TGTGCCAGCAGCCCGTTCGAGGGCGGAGGGGCGTACAATGAGCAGTTCTTC. It specifies CASSPFEGGGAYNEQFF.

The chain employs TRBV9 and TRBJ2-5; D possibly matches TRBD1 or TRBD2 (7 bases each). The CDR3 length is 14 residues. Germline lookup yields CDR1 SGDLS and CDR2 YYNGEE. V was trimmed by 4 bases and J by 4 bases, leaving 14 bases between them. CDR3 nucleotide sequence: TGTGCCAGCAGCACTCAGGGGGGGGGAGAGACCCAGTACTTC. Translation gives CASSTQGGGETQYF. Filled out from reference TRBV9 and TRBJ2-5, the complete variable domain reads DSGVTQTPKHLITATGQRVTLRCSPRSGDLSVYWYQQSLDQGLQFLIQYYNGEERAKGNILERFSAQQFPDLHSELNLSSLELGDSALYFCASSTQGGGETQYFGPGTRLLVL.

In its sample, this clonotype was seen a few times. V usage is TRBV9 and J usage is TRBJ2-7, with 12 bases lining up with TRBD2. The CDR3 extends over 16 amino acids. Germline V gene lookup returns CDR1 SGDLS and CDR2 YYNGEE. V lost 0 bases and J lost 5; bases outside the gene matches: 6. This CDR3 is CASSVGRTSGIDEQYF. The CDR3 DNA reads TGTGCCAGCAGCGTAGGAAGGACTAGCGGGATCGACGAGCAGTACTTC.

The CDR3 region is CASSLSGQGTDTQYF. In DNA, the CDR3 is TGTGCCAGCAGCTTAAGTGGACAGGGCACAGATACGCAGTATTTT. The V gene is TRBV7-3, the J gene TRBJ2-3; 7 positions agree with TRBD1. Germline V gives CDR1 SGHTA, CDR2 FQGTGA. V shed 1 base, J shed 1 base, and the junction held 2 bases outside the gene matches. This CDR3 contains 15 residues.

In its sample, this clonotype was seen a few times. The V gene is TRBV5-1, the J gene TRBJ2-7; the match to TRBD1 covers 8 bases. CDR3 size: 11 residues. The V and J ends lost 5 bases and 6 bases, in that order; junction bases with no gene match: 1. Germline CDR1 reads SGHRS; CDR2 reads YFSETQ. The CDR3 spells CASRTGVEQYF. In DNA form, the CDR3 reads TGCGCCAGCAGGACAGGGGTCGAGCAGTACTTC.

The table lists this clonotype with a few counts. The J gene is TRBJ1-5, the V gene TRBV7-9, with 8 bases aligning to TRBD1. The J segment lost 6 bases and the V segment lost 6 bases, leaving 16 bases of the junction unmatched. The CDR3 is made up of 17 amino acids. The V gene's germline CDR1 is SEHNR and CDR2 FQNEAQ (reference sequence). CDR3 DNA sequence: TGTGCCAGCAGTCTTGGGGGCGGCAGGGGGCGCGGTCAGCCCCAGCATTTT. This codes for CASSLGGGRGRGQPQHF.

This clonotype was counted once. The chain couples TRBV6-1 to TRBJ1-6, with 8 bases aligning to TRBD1. This CDR3 contains 15 residues. Germline CDR1 MNHNS, CDR2 SASEGT. Trimming removed 5 bases from V and 8 bases from J; junction bases left unmatched: 8. In nucleotides, the CDR3 is TGTGCCAGCAGTTCCGGGACAGGACTTGATTCACCCCTCCACTTT. The encoded protein is CASSSGTGLDSPLHF.

On this clonotype itself: A read error may account for a junction end that differs from germline. The V call is TRBV7-3, the J call TRBJ2-1; D might be TRBD2 (5 bases). Germline lookup yields CDR1 SGHTA and CDR2 FQGTGA. This CDR3 region has 14 residues. The DNA for the CDR3 is TGTGCCGGCAGCTTAATGGGGAGTTACAATGAGCAGTTCTTC. It yields the protein CAGSLMGSYNEQFF.

The chain employs TRBV15 and TRBJ2-1; TRBD2 aligns across 10 bases. Germline V gene sequence: CDR1 LNHNV, CDR2 YYDKDF (reference sequence). The CDR3 is 16 residues long. The V gene end was trimmed by 1 base and the J gene end by 6 bases; junction bases not matched to a gene: 6. The CDR3 DNA is TGTGCCACCAGCAGAGGTGGGGCTAGCGGGAGCAATGAGCAGTTCTTC. Protein product: CATSRGGASGSNEQFF.

The V gene is TRBV7-2, the J gene TRBJ2-7; a weak D match, TRBD1 (6 bases). CDR1 and CDR2 (germline): SGHTA, FQGNSA. The CDR3 runs to 14 residues. The V end lost 5 bases, the J end lost 3 bases, and 14 bases lay between the germline ends. CDR3 coding DNA: TGTGCCAGCAGCGTACAGGGTAGGGGCTACGAGCAGTACTTC. Its protein product is CASSVQGRGYEQYF.

V usage is TRBV27 and J usage is TRBJ1-5; TRBD1 matches 10 bases. The V gene end was trimmed by 3 bases and the J gene end by 2 bases; junction bases not matched to a gene: 1. CDR1 is MNHEY, CDR2 SMNVEV, per germline (reference sequence). The CDR3 has 15 residues. Written as DNA, the CDR3 is TGTGCCAGCAGTTTGACAGGGGGCGGCAATCAGCCCCAGCATTTT. It codes for CASSLTGGGNQPQHF.

This clonotype was seen only once. This sequence may be a read error, since a much larger clone differs from it by one base. The J gene is TRBJ1-6, the V gene TRBV30; D is undetermined. V was pared by 1 base and J by 8 bases, with 9 bases between. The CDR3 is made up of 13 amino acids. The germline gives CDR1 GTSNPN, CDR2 SVGIG (reference sequence). The CDR3 DNA sequence: TGTGCCTGGAGTGCCGGCGGGGATTCACCCCTCCACTTT. Translating gives CAWSAGGDSPLHF.

This clonotype was detected a few times. V usage is TRBV7-2 and J usage is TRBJ2-7; 9 bases are a match to TRBD1. V shed 4 bases and J 4 bases; nucleotides not matched to a gene: 8. The CDR3 runs 15 residues. Per germline, CDR1 SGHTA and CDR2 FQGNSA. CDR3 sequence: CASSSRVGQGYEQYF. Written as DNA, the CDR3 is TGTGCCAGCAGCTCGAGAGTCGGACAGGGGTACGAGCAGTACTTC.

This clonotype turned up a few times. The chain couples TRBV11-1 to TRBJ2-7; the D gene is possibly TRBD1 (5 bases). Trimming pared 5 bases from V and 3 bases from J, leaving 11 bases between. The CDR3 totals 13 residues. CDR1 SGHAT and CDR2 FQDESV come from the germline V gene (reference sequence). The CDR3 protein is CASSHAGFYEQYF. CDR3 sequence (DNA): TGTGCCAGCAGCCACGCAGGGTTCTACGAGCAGTACTTC.

The chain uses TRBV5-1 and TRBJ2-1; 7 bases map to TRBD2. Germline trimming cut 9 bases from V and 5 bases from J; bases unmatched to any gene: 8. The CDR3 is made up of 13 amino acids. The germline V gene encodes CDR1 SGHRS and CDR2 YFSETQ. CDR3 region: CATAEREDNEQFF. The CDR3 DNA is TGCGCCACCGCCGAGCGGGAAGACAATGAGCAGTTCTTC.